This T cell receptor beta chain appears in the sequencing data of a study of technical replicates of blood from a handful of donors. Here immunoSEQ multiplex PCR was the method, and the copy in TCRdb shows in-frame clones only, minus some. Of tens of thousands of clones in the sample, approximately 80% were seen once. Germline CDR1 reads MGHRA; CDR2 reads YSYEKL. The CDR3 spans 15 residues. V was pared by 4 bases and J by 2 bases, with 4 bases of the junction left unmatched. Material: PBMCs. This receptor was identified in a human donor in good health. Some clones in this sample may be carry-over from other donors' samples. The chain has TRBV4-1 and TRBJ2-5, with 10 bases lining up with TRBD2. CDR3 bases: TGCGCCAGCAGCCCAGCGGGAGGGCCACAAGAGACCCAGTACTTC. Translated: CASSPAGGPQETQYF.